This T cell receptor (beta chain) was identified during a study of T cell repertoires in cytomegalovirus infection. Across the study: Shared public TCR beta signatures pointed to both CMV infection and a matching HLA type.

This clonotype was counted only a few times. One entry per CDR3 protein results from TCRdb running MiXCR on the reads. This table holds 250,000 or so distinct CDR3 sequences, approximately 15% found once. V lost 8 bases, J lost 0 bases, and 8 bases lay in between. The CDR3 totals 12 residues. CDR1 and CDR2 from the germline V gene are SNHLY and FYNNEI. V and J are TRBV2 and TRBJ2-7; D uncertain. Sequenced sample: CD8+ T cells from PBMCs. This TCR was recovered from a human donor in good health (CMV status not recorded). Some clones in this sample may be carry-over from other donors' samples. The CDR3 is CASLPPSYEQYF. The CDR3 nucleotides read TGTGCCAGCCTACCTCCCTCCTACGAGCAGTACTTC.